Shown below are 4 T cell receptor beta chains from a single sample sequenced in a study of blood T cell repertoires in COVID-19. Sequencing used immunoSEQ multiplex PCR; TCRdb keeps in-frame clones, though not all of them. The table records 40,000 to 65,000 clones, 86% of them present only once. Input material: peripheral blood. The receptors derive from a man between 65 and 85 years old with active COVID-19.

CDR3 sequence (DNA): TGTGCCACCGGGACAGGGAACACCGGGGAGCTGTTTTTT. This sequence encodes CATGTGNTGELFF. The genes are TRBV24-1 and TRBJ2-2, with 8 bases fitting TRBD1. The CDR3 has 13 amino acids. Germline assignment: CDR1 KGHDR and CDR2 SFDVKD. Trimming cost V 9 bases and J 1 base; bases outside gene matches: 0.

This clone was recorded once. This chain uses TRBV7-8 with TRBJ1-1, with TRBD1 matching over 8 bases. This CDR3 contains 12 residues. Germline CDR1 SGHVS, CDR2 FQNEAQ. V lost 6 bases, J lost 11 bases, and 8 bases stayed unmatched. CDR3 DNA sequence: TGTGCCAGCAGTTACGACAGGGGCCCGGCTTTCTTT. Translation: CASSYDRGPAFF.

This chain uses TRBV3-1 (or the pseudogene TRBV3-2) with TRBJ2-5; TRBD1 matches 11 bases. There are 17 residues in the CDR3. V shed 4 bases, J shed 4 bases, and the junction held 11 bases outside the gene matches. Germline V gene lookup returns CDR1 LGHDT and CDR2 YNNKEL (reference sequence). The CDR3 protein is CASSPNPGQGVGETQYF. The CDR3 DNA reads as TGTGCCAGCAGCCCTAACCCGGGACAGGGGGTGGGAGAGACCCAGTACTTC.

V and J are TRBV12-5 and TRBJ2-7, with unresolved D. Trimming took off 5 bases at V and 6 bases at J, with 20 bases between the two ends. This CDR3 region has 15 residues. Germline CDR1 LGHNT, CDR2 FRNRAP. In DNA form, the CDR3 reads TGTGCTAGTGGTCCTGGTGGGTCAGGCTGGTCCGAGCAGTACTTC. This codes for CASGPGGSGWSEQYF. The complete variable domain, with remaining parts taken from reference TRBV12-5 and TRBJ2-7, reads DARVTQTPRHKVTEMGQEVTMRCQPILGHNTVFWYRQTMMQGLELLAYFRNRAPLDDSGMPKDRFSAEMPDATLATLKIQPSEPRDSAVYFCASGPGGSGWSEQYFGPGTRLTVT.